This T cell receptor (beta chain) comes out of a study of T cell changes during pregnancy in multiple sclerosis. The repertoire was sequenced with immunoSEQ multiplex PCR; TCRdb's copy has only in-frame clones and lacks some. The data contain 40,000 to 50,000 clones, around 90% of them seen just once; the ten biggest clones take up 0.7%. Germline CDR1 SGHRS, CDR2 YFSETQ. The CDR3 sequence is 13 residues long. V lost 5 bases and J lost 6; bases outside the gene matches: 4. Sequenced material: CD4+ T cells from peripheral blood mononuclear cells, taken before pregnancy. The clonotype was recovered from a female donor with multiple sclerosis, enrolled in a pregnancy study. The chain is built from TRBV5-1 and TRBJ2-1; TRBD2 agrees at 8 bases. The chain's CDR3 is CASRVGTSNEQFF. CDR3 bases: TGCGCCAGCAGAGTAGGGACTAGCAATGAGCAGTTCTTC. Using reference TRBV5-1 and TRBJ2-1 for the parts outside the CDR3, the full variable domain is KAGVTQTPRYLIKTRGQQVTLSCSPISGHRSVSWYQQTPGQGLQFLFEYFSETQRNKGNFPGRFSGRQFSNSRSEMNVSTLELGDSALYLCASRVGTSNEQFFGPGTRLTVL.